This TCR beta chain was profiled in a study of blood T cell repertoires in COVID-19. Study details: Researchers got acute and convalescent COVID-19 samples from the United States, Italy and Spain.

Original analysis: Researchers report that nucleated cell counts were estimated from reference gene primer amplification. Produced via immunoSEQ multiplex PCR; TCRdb's table is partial and in-frame only. V and J calls and clone size are copied from that table; D and trimming were computed from the DNA. The table has tens of thousands of clones, 76% seen once. Seattle patient enrollment occurred during active infection, with longitudinal follow-up thereafter. The CDR3 covers 13 residues. From germline, CDR1 is LGHDT and CDR2 YNNKEL (reference sequence). The V and J ends lost 0 bases and 4 bases respectively, with 6 bases between them.

The receptor's source is a man aged 55 to 70 with COVID-19, enrolled during active disease. The sequencing input was peripheral blood. This chain uses TRBV3-1 (or the pseudogene TRBV3-2) with TRBJ1-2; no definite D call. The DNA for the CDR3 is TGTGCCAGCAGCCAAGATATCGGCTATGGCTACACCTTC. It is translated as CASSQDIGYGYTF.